This T cell receptor (beta chain) was recorded in a study of cytomegalovirus exposure and HLA in healthy donors. Study details: Both the roughly 120 validation repertoires and the roughly 700 first-cohort repertoires used the same platform, as reported by a later analysis.

Remarks on this clone: Its target is not known.

The V segment lost 6 bases and the J segment 6 bases; nucleotides outside the gene matches: 9. The CDR3 has 15 amino acids. Germline CDR1 and CDR2: SGHRS and YFSETQ. Study conclusions and caveats: In vitro work confirmed that a few CMV-associated chains recognize CMV antigens. The study put roughly 160 TCR beta chains on its list as cytomegalovirus-associated.

TCRdb's table, derived via immunoSEQ multiplex PCR, lists solely in-frame clones and lacks some. There are fewer than 150,000 clones in the sample; 85% to 90% occur only once, and 7.5% to 8.5% lies in the top ten. The TCR comes from a woman between 18 and 30 years old in good health and CMV-seropositive. The sample consisted of PBMCs. The chain employs TRBV5-1 and TRBJ2-2, with TRBD1 identical over 9 bases. The CDR3, as DNA: TGCGCCAGCACCCGTGGGACAGGGAGGGCCGGGGAGCTGTTTTTT. It yields the protein CASTRGTGRAGELFF.